This is a list of T cell receptor beta chains from one sample in a study of monozygotic twins with inflammatory bowel disease. For each CDR3 protein, TCRdb gives one entry from its re-call of the 5' RACE reads, without DNA. The sample totals around 450,000 distinct CDR3 sequences. Sequencing used blood. These receptors were collected from a human donor with ulcerative colitis or Crohn's disease, or a healthy co-twin of an affected twin (not recorded which). Both conserved end residues are part of each CDR3.

TRBJ2-3 | TRBV5-1 | 15 | CASSLEDGGADTQYF
TRBJ2-7 | TRBV5-1 | 14 | CASSLEGGAYEQYF
TRBJ2-3 | TRBV20-1 | 11 | CSARGSGTQYF
TRBJ2-1 | TRBV5-5 | 14 | CASRWDPEGNEQFF
TRBJ2-2 | TRBV19 | 13 | CALNGGETGELFF
TRBJ1-1 | TRBV3-1 | 14 | CASSSTGGRTEAFF
TRBJ1-2 | TRBV12-3/TRBV12-4 | 14 | CASSFRADTGGYTF
TRBJ2-3 | TRBV6-5 | 16 | CASSYGQGYSTDTQYF
TRBJ2-5 | TRBV7-2 | 17 | CASSASEGRFQMRTQYF
TRBJ1-6 | TRBV29-1 | 14 | CSARTTGKNSPLHF